Many counts were recorded for the clone carrying this T cell receptor (beta chain). Its antigen is not identified. TCR beta CDR3 regions were amplified from RNA transcripts. Investigators did first-round RT-PCR with HTBI primers, then second-round multiplex PCR. TCRdb independently ran MiXCR on the multiplex PCR reads; one entry per CDR3 protein. The data hold hundreds of thousands of distinct CDR3 sequences, with approximately 21% observed a single time. The V segment lost 5 bases and the J segment 10 bases; nucleotides outside the gene matches: 13. CDR3 length: 14 amino acids. Per the germline V gene, CDR1 is MNHEY and CDR2 is SMNVEV (reference sequence). This sample is part of a study of Graves' ophthalmopathy and Graves' hyperthyroidism. Hyperthyroidism was considered stable when no ophthalmopathy appeared within 18 months of follow-up. Clinical symptoms, serum thyroxine, TRAb, thyroid ultrasound and orbital computed tomography determined diagnosis.

General study points: Ophthalmopathy progression was predicted by the model at about 70% sensitivity and less than 75% specificity. Among thyroid clonotypes expanded above 0.001 frequency, most also appeared in blood.

The clonotype originates from a woman between 18 and 30 years old with stable Graves' hyperthyroidism. Some clones in this sample may be carry-over from other donors' samples. The chain is built from TRBV27 and TRBJ1-2, with TRBD1 identical over 7 bases. Sequences were obtained from peripheral blood. The CDR3 bases are TGTGCCAGCAGTCTCCGGACAGGCCACCTCTTCTACACCTTC. Translated: CASSLRTGHLFYTF.